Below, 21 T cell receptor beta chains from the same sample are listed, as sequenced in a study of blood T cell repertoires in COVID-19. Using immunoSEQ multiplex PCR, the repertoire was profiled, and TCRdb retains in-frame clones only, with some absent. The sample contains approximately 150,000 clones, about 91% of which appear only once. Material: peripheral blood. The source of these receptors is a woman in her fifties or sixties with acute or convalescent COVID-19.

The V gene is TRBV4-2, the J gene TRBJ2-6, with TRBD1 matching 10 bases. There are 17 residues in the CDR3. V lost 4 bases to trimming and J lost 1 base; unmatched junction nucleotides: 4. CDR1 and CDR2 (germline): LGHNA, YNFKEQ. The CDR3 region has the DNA TGTGCCAGCAGCCTAGGACAGGGGGAGTCTGGGGCCAACGTCCTGACTTTC. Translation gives CASSLGQGESGANVLTF.

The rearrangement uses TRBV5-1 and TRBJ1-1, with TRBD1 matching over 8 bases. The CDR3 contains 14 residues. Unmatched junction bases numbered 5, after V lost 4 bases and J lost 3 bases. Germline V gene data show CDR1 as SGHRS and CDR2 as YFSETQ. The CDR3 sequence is CASSSQGAYTEAFF. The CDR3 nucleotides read TGCGCCAGCAGCAGCCAGGGGGCTTACACTGAAGCTTTCTTT. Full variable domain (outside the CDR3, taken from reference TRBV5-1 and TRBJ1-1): KAGVTQTPRYLIKTRGQQVTLSCSPISGHRSVSWYQQTPGQGLQFLFEYFSETQRNKGNFPGRFSGRQFSNSRSEMNVSTLELGDSALYLCASSSQGAYTEAFFGQGTRLTVV.

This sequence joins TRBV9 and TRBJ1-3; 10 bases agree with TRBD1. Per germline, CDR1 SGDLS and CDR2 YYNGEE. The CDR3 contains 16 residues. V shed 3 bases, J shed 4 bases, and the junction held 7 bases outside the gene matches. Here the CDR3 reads CASSGPGTGVGNTIYF. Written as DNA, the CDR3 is TGTGCCAGCAGCGGACCCGGGACAGGGGTAGGAAACACCATATATTTT.

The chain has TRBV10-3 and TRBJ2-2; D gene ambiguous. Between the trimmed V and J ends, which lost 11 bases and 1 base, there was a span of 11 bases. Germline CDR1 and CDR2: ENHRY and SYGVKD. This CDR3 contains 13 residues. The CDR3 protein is CAAQEQNTGELFF. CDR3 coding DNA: TGTGCCGCCCAGGAACAGAACACCGGGGAGCTGTTTTTT.

For the CDR3, the DNA is TGCGCCAGCAGCTTGGATTGGGGGGGCGGAAACACCATATATTTT. This gives the protein CASSLDWGGGNTIYF. The chain has TRBV5-1 and TRBJ1-3; possible D gene TRBD1, 6 bases. The CDR3 spans 15 residues. Trimming removed 0 bases from V and 4 bases from J, with 11 bases in between. CDR1 is SGHRS, CDR2 YFSETQ, per germline.

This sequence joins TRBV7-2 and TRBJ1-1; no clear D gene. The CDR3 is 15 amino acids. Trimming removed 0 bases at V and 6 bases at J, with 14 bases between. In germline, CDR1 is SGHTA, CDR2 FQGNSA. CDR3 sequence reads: CASSLAQFPYSEAFF. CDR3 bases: TGTGCCAGCAGCTTAGCACAGTTCCCTTATTCTGAAGCTTTCTTT.

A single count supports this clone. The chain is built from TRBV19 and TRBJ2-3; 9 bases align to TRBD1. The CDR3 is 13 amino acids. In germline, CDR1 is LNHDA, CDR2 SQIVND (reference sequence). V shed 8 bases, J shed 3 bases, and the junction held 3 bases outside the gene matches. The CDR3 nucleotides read TGTGCCAGTGCTGACAGGGGGACAGATACGCAGTATTTT. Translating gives CASADRGTDTQYF.

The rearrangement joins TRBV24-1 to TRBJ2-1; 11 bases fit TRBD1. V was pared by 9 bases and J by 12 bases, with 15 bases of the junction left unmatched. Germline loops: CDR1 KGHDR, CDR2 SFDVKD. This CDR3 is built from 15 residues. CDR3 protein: CATGDTGTGGEVQFF. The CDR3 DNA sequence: TGTGCCACCGGGGACACCGGGACAGGGGGAGAGGTGCAGTTCTTC.

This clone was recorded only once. As DNA, the CDR3 is TGCGCCAGCAGCCTGCAAGCAGGGTCAGATACGCAGTATTTT. It is translated as CASSLQAGSDTQYF. V gene TRBV4-3 combines with J gene TRBJ2-3; TRBD1 is a possible D gene (5 bases). CDR3 length: 14 residues. Germline-derived CDR1 and CDR2 are LGHNA and YSLEER. Deletions cut 4 bases from V and 4 bases from J, with 12 bases between.

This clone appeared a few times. CDR3 protein: CASSTQSNYGYTF. The CDR3 nucleotides read TGTGCCAGTAGTACCCAATCTAACTATGGCTACACCTTC. This sequence joins TRBV19 and TRBJ1-2; D not certain. The CDR3 length is 13 residues. Trimming cost V 4 bases and J 0 bases, with 6 bases left between them. Germline V gives CDR1 LNHDA, CDR2 SQIVND (reference sequence).

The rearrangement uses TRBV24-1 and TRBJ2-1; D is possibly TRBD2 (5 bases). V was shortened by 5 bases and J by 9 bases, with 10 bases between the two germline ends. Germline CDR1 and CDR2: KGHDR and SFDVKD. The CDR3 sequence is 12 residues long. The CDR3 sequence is CATSASSSEQFF. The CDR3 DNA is TGTGCCACCAGTGCTAGCAGTAGTGAGCAGTTCTTC.

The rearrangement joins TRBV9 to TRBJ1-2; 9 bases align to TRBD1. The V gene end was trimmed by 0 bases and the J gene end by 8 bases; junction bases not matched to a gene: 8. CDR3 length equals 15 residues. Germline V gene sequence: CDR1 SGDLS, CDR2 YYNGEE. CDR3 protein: CASSVGAQGAPGYTF. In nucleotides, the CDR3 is TGTGCCAGCAGCGTAGGTGCACAGGGGGCGCCGGGCTACACCTTC.

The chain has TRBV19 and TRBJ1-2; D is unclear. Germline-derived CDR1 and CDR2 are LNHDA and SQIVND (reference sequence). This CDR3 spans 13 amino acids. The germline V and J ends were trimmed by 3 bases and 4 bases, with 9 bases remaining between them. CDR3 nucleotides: TGTGCCAGTAGTATTGGAGGGCGCTATGGCTACACCTTC. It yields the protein CASSIGGRYGYTF.

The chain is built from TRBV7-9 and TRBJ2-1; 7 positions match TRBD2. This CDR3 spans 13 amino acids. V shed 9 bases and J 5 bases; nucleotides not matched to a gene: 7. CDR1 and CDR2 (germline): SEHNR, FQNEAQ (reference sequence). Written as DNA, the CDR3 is TGTGCCAGGGGGAGAGCGGGGAACAATGAGCAGTTCTTC. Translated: CARGRAGNNEQFF.

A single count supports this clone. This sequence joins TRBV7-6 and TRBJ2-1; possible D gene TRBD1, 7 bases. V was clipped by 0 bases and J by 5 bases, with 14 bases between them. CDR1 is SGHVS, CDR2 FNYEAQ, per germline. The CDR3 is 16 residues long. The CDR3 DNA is TGTGCCAGCAGCTTAGCGCGGGCAGGGGGGAACAATGAGCAGTTCTTC. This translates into CASSLARAGGNNEQFF.

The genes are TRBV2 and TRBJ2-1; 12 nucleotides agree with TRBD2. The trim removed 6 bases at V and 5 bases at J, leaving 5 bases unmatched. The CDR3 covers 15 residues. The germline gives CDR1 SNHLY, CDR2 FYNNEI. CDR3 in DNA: TGTGCCAGCAGGCGACTAGCGGGGGCCGACAATGAGCAGTTCTTC. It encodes CASRRLAGADNEQFF.

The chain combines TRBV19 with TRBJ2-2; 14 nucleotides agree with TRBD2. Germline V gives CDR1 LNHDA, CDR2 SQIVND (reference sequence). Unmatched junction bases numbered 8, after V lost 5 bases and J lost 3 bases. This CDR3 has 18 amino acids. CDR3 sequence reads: CASSSSTSGGADTGELFF. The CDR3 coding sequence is TGTGCCAGTAGTTCATCGACTAGCGGGGGGGCCGACACCGGGGAGCTGTTTTTT.

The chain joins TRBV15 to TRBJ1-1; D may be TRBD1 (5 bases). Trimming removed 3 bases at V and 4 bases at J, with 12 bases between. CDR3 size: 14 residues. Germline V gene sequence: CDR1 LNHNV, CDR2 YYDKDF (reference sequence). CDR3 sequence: CATSRRGLSTEAFF. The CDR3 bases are TGTGCCACCAGCAGGCGGGGGTTGAGCACTGAAGCTTTCTTT.

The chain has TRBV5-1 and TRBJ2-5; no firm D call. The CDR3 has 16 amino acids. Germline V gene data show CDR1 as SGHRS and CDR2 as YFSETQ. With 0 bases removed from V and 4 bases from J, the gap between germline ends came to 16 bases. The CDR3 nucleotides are TGCGCCAGCAGCTTGGATGGGCCCCGCCACGGAGAGACCCAGTACTTC. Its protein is CASSLDGPRHGETQYF.

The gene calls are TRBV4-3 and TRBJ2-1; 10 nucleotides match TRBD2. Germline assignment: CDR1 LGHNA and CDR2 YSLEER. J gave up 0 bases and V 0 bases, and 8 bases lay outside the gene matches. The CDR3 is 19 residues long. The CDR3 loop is CASSQDGSSGGYSYNEQFF. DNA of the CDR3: TGCGCCAGCAGCCAAGATGGGTCTAGCGGGGGCTACTCCTACAATGAGCAGTTCTTC.

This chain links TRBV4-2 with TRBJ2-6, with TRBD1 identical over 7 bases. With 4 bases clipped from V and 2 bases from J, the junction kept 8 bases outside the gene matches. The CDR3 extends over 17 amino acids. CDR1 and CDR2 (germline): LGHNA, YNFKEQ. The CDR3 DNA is TGTGCCAGCAGCCTCGGACAGGTAGACCCTGGGGCCAACGTCCTGACTTTC. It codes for CASSLGQVDPGANVLTF.